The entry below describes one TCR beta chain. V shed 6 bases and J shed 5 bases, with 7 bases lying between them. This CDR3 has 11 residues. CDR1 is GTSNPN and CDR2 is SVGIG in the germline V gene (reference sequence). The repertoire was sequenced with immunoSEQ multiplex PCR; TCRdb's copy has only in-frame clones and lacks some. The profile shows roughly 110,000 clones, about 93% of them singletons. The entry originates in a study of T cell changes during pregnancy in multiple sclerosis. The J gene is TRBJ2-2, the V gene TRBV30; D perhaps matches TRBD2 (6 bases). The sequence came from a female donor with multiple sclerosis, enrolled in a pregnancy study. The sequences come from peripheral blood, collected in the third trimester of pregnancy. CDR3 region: CACAGTGELFF. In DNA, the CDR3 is TGTGCCTGCGCGGGGACCGGGGAGCTGTTTTTT.